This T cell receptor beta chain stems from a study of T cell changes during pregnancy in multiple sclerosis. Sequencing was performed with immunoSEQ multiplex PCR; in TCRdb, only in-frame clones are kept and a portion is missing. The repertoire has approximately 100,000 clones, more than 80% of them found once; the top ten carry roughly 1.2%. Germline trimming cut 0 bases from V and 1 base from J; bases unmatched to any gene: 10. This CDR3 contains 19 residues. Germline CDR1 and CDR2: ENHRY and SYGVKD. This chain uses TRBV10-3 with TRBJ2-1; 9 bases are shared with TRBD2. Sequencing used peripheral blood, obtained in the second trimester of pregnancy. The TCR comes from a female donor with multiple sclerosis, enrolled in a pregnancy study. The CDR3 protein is CAISESGSGGPGSYNEQFF. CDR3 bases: TGTGCCATCAGTGAGTCCGGTAGCGGGGGCCCGGGGTCCTACAATGAGCAGTTCTTC.